The 15 T cell receptor beta chains below come from one sample, sequenced in a study of cytomegalovirus exposure and HLA in healthy donors (dated by TCRdb to about 2017). Library prep was done by the immunoSEQ multiplex PCR assay. The multiplex PCR relied on a mix of 60 forward primers for TCR Vbeta segments and 13 reverse primers for TCR Jbeta segments. The table was pulled from immuneACCESS by TCRdb, which kept in-frame rearrangements only. Such tables lose some clones; where checked, under half of the loss comes from unresolved V genes, and the rest has no known cause. This sample gives some 120,000 clones in total; roughly 80% of them show up just once. Roughly a fifth of the sample comes from the top ten. Sequencing used PBMCs. The receptors were sampled from a man aged 25-45 years in good health and CMV-seropositive.

The gene calls are TRBV7-9 and TRBJ2-7, with D unresolved. The CDR3 loop spans 14 amino acids. The V and J ends lost 4 bases and 0 bases respectively, with 10 bases between them. Germline V gene sequence: CDR1 SEHNR, CDR2 FQNEAQ (reference sequence). The CDR3 region is CASSSPVFSYEQYF. The CDR3 DNA follows: TGTGCCAGCAGCTCCCCCGTGTTCTCCTACGAGCAGTACTTC.

V usage is TRBV7-9 and J usage is TRBJ2-1; 9 nucleotides align to TRBD1. V was clipped by 3 bases and J by 6 bases; unmatched bases: 3. CDR3 length equals 14 residues. The germline V gene encodes CDR1 SEHNR and CDR2 FQNEAQ (reference sequence). DNA of the CDR3: TGTGCCAGCAGCTTGGAGACAGGGGGCAATGAGCAGTTCTTC. Its translation: CASSLETGGNEQFF.

The chain carries TRBV4-1 and TRBJ1-3, with 7 bases that match TRBD1. This CDR3 comprises 16 residues. CDR1 is MGHRA and CDR2 is YSYEKL in the germline V gene. Losses at the gene ends were 1 base for V and 8 bases for J; bases not matched to a gene: 11. CDR3 in DNA: TGCGCCAGCAGCCAAGTACTTCAACAGGGGTTGTACACCATATATTTT. This codes for CASSQVLQQGLYTIYF.

This chain connects TRBV7-9 to TRBJ1-1; D not certain. The CDR3 spans 13 residues. Trimming took 1 base from V and 1 from J, leaving 4 bases between them. Germline CDR1 and CDR2: SEHNR and FQNEAQ (reference sequence). The CDR3 nucleotides read TGTGCCAGCAGCTTAGTCGGGAACACTGAAGCTTTCTTT. The encoded protein is CASSLVGNTEAFF.

The table lists this clone with a count of one. The V gene is TRBV28, the J gene TRBJ2-7, with TRBD1 matching 9 bases. The CDR3 covers 14 residues. Germline lookup yields CDR1 MDHEN and CDR2 SYDVKM. Unmatched junction bases numbered 8, after V lost 6 bases and J lost 5 bases. The CDR3: CASSTGTGIDEQYF. CDR3 DNA sequence: TGTGCCAGCAGCACCGGGACAGGGATAGACGAGCAGTACTTC.

The rearrangement uses TRBV12-5 and TRBJ1-2, with TRBD1 identical over 7 bases. The V gene end was trimmed by 0 bases and the J gene end by 4 bases; junction bases not matched to a gene: 2. The CDR3 length is 14 residues. From germline, CDR1 is LGHNT and CDR2 FRNRAP. CDR3 nucleotide sequence: TGTGCTAGTGGTTTGGTGACAGGGCCCTATGGCTACACCTTC. Protein product: CASGLVTGPYGYTF.

This clone came up a few times. The chain employs TRBV5-1 and TRBJ2-2, with a weak D call TRBD1 (6 bases). Germline values: CDR1 SGHRS, CDR2 YFSETQ. CDR3 size: 16 residues. V was cut by 2 bases and J by 2 bases, with 13 bases left in between. CDR3 coding DNA: TGCGCCAGCAGCTTACGGACAGTTACTAACACCGGGGAGCTGTTTTTT. Translated, it gives CASSLRTVTNTGELFF.

The table lists this clone with a few counts. This sequence joins TRBV6-5 and TRBJ1-1; maybe TRBD1 (6 bases). This CDR3 is 13 amino acids long. Germline V gene sequence: CDR1 MNHEY, CDR2 SVGAGI. Between the trimmed V and J ends, which lost 5 bases and 3 bases, there was a span of 10 bases. The CDR3 is CASSETGHTEAFF. CDR3 DNA sequence: TGTGCCAGCAGTGAAACAGGGCACACTGAAGCTTTCTTT.

This clone showed up just a few times. The chain carries TRBV5-1 and TRBJ2-3; D is ambiguous. Between the trimmed V and J ends, which lost 3 bases and 4 bases, there was a span of 12 bases. From germline, CDR1 is SGHRS and CDR2 YFSETQ. The CDR3 is 14 amino acids. CDR3 in amino acids: CASSSGFMSDTQYF. CDR3 bases: TGCGCCAGCAGCTCGGGTTTTATGTCAGATACGCAGTATTTT.

The J gene is TRBJ1-5, the V gene TRBV19; D gene unclear. The CDR3 has 13 residues. Germline CDR1 is LNHDA and CDR2 is SQIVND (reference sequence). The V and J ends lost 9 bases and 6 bases respectively, with 15 bases between them. The CDR3 protein is CASLRTLGQPQHF. The CDR3 DNA reads TGTGCCAGCTTGCGGACTCTAGGTCAGCCCCAGCATTTT. The full variable domain, completed using reference TRBV19 and TRBJ1-5, is DGGITQSPKYLFRKEGQNVTLSCEQNLNHDAMYWYRQDPGQGLRLIYYSQIVNDFQKGDIAEGYSVSREKKESFPLTVTSAQKNPTAFYLCASLRTLGQPQHFGDGTRLSIL.

CDR3 residues: CASSSRQGILYEQYF. In DNA form, the CDR3 reads TGTGCCAGCAGTTCCCGCCAGGGGATCCTGTACGAGCAGTACTTC. V and J are TRBV7-9 and TRBJ2-7, with a tentative D call TRBD1 (6 bases). With 6 bases removed from V and 4 bases from J, the gap between germline ends came to 19 bases. Germline lookup yields CDR1 SEHNR and CDR2 FQNEAQ (reference sequence). CDR3 size: 15 residues.

This chain links TRBV4-1 with TRBJ1-2; 11 nucleotides match TRBD1. The CDR3 runs 18 residues. Germline V gene data show CDR1 as MGHRA and CDR2 as YSYEKL. V gave up 3 bases and J gave up 0 bases; unmatched junction bases: 9. The DNA for the CDR3 is TGCGCCAGCAGCCACCGTCTCGGGACAGGGGGGACTAACTATGGCTACACCTTC. As protein: CASSHRLGTGGTNYGYTF.

The chain employs TRBV9 and TRBJ1-1; no definite D call. The CDR3 consists of 14 residues. Germline V gives CDR1 SGDLS, CDR2 YYNGEE. V was pared by 0 bases and J by 2 bases, with 8 bases between. The CDR3 coding sequence is TGTGCCAGCAGCGTAGGAAACACCAACACTGAAGCTTTCTTT. Its translation is CASSVGNTNTEAFF.

Only one count was recorded for this clone. V gene TRBV27 combines with J gene TRBJ1-4; TRBD1 agrees at 8 bases. V lost 3 bases and J lost 3; bases outside the gene matches: 0. This CDR3 contains 14 residues. Germline assignment: CDR1 MNHEY and CDR2 SMNVEV (reference sequence). CDR3 amino acids: CASSLTGANEKLFF. Here the CDR3 DNA reads TGTGCCAGCAGTTTGACAGGGGCTAATGAAAAACTGTTTTTT.

This chain connects TRBV2 to TRBJ2-7, with 7 positions matching TRBD2. The CDR3 covers 15 residues. Germline V CDR1 and CDR2: SNHLY, FYNNEI. Trimming at V came to 3 bases and at J to 4 bases, leaving 9 bases not matched to a gene. In DNA form, the CDR3 reads TGTGCCAGCAGTGATAGAGGGAGGGGAGTTTACGAGCAGTACGTC. This sequence encodes CASSDRGRGVYEQYV.